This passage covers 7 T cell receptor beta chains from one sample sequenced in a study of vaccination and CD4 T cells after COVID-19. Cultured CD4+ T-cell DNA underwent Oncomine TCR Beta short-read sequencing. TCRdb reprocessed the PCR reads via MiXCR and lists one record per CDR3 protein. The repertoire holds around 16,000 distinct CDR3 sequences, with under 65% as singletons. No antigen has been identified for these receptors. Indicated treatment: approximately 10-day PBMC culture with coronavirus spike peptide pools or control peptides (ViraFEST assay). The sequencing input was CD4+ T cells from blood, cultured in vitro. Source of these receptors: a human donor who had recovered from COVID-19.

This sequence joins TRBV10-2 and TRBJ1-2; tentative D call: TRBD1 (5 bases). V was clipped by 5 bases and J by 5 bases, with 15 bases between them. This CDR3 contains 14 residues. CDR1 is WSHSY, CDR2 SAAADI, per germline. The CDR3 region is CASSTLRGAYGYTF. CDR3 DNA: TGCGCCAGCAGTACCCTTCGAGGGGCATATGGCTACACCTTC.

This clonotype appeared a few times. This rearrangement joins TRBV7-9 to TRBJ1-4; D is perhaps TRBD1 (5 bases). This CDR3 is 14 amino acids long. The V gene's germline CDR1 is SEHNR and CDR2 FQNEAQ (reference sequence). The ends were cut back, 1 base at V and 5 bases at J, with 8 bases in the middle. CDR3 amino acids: CASSLGAGNEKLFF. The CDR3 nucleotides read TGTGCCAGCAGCTTAGGGGCAGGGAATGAAAAACTGTTTTTT.

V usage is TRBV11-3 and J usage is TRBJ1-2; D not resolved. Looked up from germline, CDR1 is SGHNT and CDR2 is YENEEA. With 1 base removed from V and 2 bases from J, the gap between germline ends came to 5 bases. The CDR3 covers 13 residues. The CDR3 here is CASSLVPNYGYTF. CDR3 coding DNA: TGTGCCAGCAGCTTAGTACCGAACTATGGCTACACCTTC.

The CDR3 region has the DNA TGTGCCAGCAGACGAGAAAGGACTTCACCCCTCCACTTT. This translates into CASRRERTSPLHF. This sequence joins TRBV6-1 and TRBJ1-6; no reliable D call. The CDR3 sequence is 13 residues long. V dropped 6 bases and J dropped 9 bases, with 12 bases sitting between them. CDR1 is MNHNS, CDR2 SASEGT, per germline.

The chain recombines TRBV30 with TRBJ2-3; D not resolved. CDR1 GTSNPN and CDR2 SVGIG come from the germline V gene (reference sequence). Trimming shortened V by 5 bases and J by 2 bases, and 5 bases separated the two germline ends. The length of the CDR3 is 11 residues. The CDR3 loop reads CAWASTDTQYF. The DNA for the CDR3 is TGTGCCTGGGCATCCACAGATACGCAGTATTTT.

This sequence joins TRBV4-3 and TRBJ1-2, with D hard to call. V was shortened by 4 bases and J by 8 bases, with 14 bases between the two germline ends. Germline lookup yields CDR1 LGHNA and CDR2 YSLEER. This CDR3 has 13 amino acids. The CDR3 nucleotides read TGCGCCAGCAGCCCAGAGGGCACTATGGGCTACACCTTC. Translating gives CASSPEGTMGYTF.

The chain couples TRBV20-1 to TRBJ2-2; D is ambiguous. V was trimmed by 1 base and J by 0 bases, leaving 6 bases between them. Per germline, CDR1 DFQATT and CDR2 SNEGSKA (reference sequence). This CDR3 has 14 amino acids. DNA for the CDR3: TGCAGTGCTAGAGGGCCCTCGAACACCGGGGAGCTGTTTTTT. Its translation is CSARGPSNTGELFF.